This T cell receptor (beta chain) stems from a study of T cell repertoires in ileal Crohn's disease. About the study: Postoperative therapy was given to about half: about a dozen thiopurines, around 17 anti-TNF agents.

Broader study findings: Every patient over 26.8% clonality showed endoscopic recurrence. Compared with CD4 T cells, sorted CD8 cells carried more expanded clones.

Only in-frame clones appear in the TCRdb table, and some are missing; sequencing was by immunoSEQ multiplex PCR. The data contain about 31,000 clones, about 81% of them singletons. Details on this clone: Its antigen is undetermined.

The CDR3 has 14 amino acids. Germline loops: CDR1 MNHEY, CDR2 SVGAGI. After removal of 2 bases from V and 4 bases from J, the junction contained 5 bases not matched to a gene. The V and J genes are TRBV6-5 and TRBJ2-7, with 7 nucleotides matching TRBD1. The sequencing sample was made of ileal tissue. The TCR originated in an adult with Crohn's disease. CDR3 bases: TGTGCCAGCAGTTACACAGCACAGGGGTACGAGCAGTACTTC. Translating it yields CASSYTAQGYEQYF.